A single sample gave rise to the 27 T cell receptor beta chains below, sequenced in a study of CD8 T cells in ankylosing spondylitis. TCRdb recomputed calls from the 5' RACE reads with MiXCR, one row per CDR3 protein. The table records tens of thousands of distinct CDR3 sequences, about 9% of them present only once. These receptors have no identified antigens. Overall study results and limits: What appeared characteristic of ankylosing spondylitis blood was a TCR beta motif of fewer than ten highly homologous variants.

The sequencing sample was made of blood, either unsorted or a sorted T cell fraction (not recorded which). The receptors shown here come from a male donor with ankylosing spondylitis.

This sequence joins TRBV11-2 and TRBJ2-1; D might be TRBD2 (6 bases). Germline V gene lookup returns CDR1 SGHAT and CDR2 FQNNGV. Trimming removed 1 base at V and 6 bases at J, with 13 bases between. The CDR3 length is 15 residues. The CDR3 sequence: CASSLVRGLLNEQFF. The CDR3 DNA follows: TGTGCCAGCAGCTTAGTTAGGGGACTCCTCAATGAGCAGTTCTTC.

This clonotype has more than one count but fewer than ten. The genes are TRBV27 and TRBJ2-1, with D perhaps being TRBD1 or TRBD2 (6 bases each). From germline, CDR1 is MNHEY and CDR2 SMNVEV (reference sequence). CDR3 size: 15 residues. Trimming took 7 bases from V and 2 from J, leaving 15 bases between them. The CDR3 spells CASTPGAGTYNEQFF. CDR3 sequence (DNA): TGTGCCAGCACCCCGGGGGCGGGAACCTACAATGAGCAGTTCTTC.

This clonotype turned up a few times. The chain's CDR3 is CASSPAYGATDTQYF. The CDR3 region has the DNA TGTGCCAGCAGCCCCGCTTATGGGGCCACAGATACGCAGTATTTT. J is TRBJ2-3 and V is TRBV5-6; TRBD1 might be the D (5 bases). CDR1 is SGHDT, CDR2 YYEEEE, per germline. The CDR3 is made up of 15 amino acids. V was cut by 4 bases and J by 2 bases, with 14 bases left in between. Full variable domain (remainder filled in from reference TRBV5-6 and TRBJ2-3): DAGVTQSPTHLIKTRGQQVTLRCSPKSGHDTVSWYQQALGQGPQFIFQYYEEEERQRGNFPDRFSGHQFPNYSSELNVNALLLGDSALYLCASSPAYGATDTQYFGPGTRLTVL.

This clonotype was picked up a small number of times. This rearrangement joins TRBV5-1 to TRBJ1-3, with no clear D. Germline V gene sequence: CDR1 SGHRS, CDR2 YFSETQ. Trimming took off 4 bases at V and 2 bases at J, with 7 bases between the two ends. CDR3 length: 13 residues. CDR3: CASSRSAGNTIYF. For the CDR3, the DNA is TGCGCCAGCAGCCGTTCAGCTGGAAACACCATATATTTT.

This clonotype was detected ten times or more. This chain links TRBV7-8 with TRBJ2-7; a possible D gene is TRBD1 (5 bases). The CDR3 extends over 16 amino acids. V was clipped by 4 bases and J by 4 bases, with 20 bases between them. CDR1 SGHVS and CDR2 FQNEAQ come from the germline V gene. CDR3 coding DNA: TGTGCCAGCAGCTCACCTGGGGCAGGTCTATTGTACGAGCAGTACTTC. Amino acid sequence: CASSSPGAGLLYEQYF.

This clonotype is classed as medium-sized. V and J are TRBV12-3 or TRBV12-4 and TRBJ2-1; TRBD2 matches 12 bases. Trimming at V came to 6 bases and at J to 4 bases, leaving 7 bases not matched to a gene. The CDR3 has 16 amino acids. CDR3 region: CASRRLAGEIYNEQFF. The CDR3 DNA reads as TGTGCCAGCAGGCGACTAGCGGGAGAAATTTACAATGAGCAGTTCTTC.

This clonotype was observed at least ten times. The chain joins TRBV20-1 to TRBJ1-3; the D gene is possibly TRBD1 (5 bases). Trimming left V 0 bases short and J 0 bases short, with 12 bases between. The germline gives CDR1 DFQATT, CDR2 SNEGSKA (reference sequence). The CDR3 is made up of 16 amino acids. CDR3 coding DNA: TGCAGTGCTAGAGAGCCGGGACCGAGCTCTGGAAACACCATATATTTT. Translation gives CSAREPGPSSGNTIYF.

This clonotype was detected ten times or more. This rearrangement joins TRBV29-1 to TRBJ1-2; perhaps TRBD1 as D (5 bases). This CDR3 has 13 residues. The V gene lost 7 bases and the J gene lost 8 bases, with 20 bases spanning the gap. Germline V gene sequence: CDR1 SQVTM, CDR2 ANQGSEA. CDR3 nucleotides: TGCAGCGCCAAACCGGGGGGTTCGGGGGGCTACACCTTC. Translated, it gives CSAKPGGSGGYTF.

This clonotype was detected ten times or more. The CDR3 region has the DNA TGTGCCAGCAGCGCTGGGACAGTCCTCTATGGCTACACCTTC. Protein: CASSAGTVLYGYTF. This chain uses TRBV9 with TRBJ1-2; TRBD1 matches at 7 bases. The CDR3 spans 14 residues. Per the germline V gene, CDR1 is SGDLS and CDR2 is YYNGEE. Losses at the gene ends were 3 bases for V and 4 bases for J; bases not matched to a gene: 6.

This clonotype was seen a few times. J is TRBJ2-4 and V is TRBV7-7; TRBD1 aligns across 7 bases. V lost 1 base, J lost 8 bases, and 8 bases stayed unmatched. Germline loops: CDR1 SSHAT, CDR2 FNYEAQ (reference sequence). The CDR3 contains 15 residues. CDR3 sequence (DNA): TGTGCCAGCAGCTTAGGCACAGGGGTGGGGGACATTCAGTACTTC. Its protein is CASSLGTGVGDIQYF. Full variable domain (remainder filled in from reference TRBV7-7 and TRBJ2-4): GAGVSQSPRYKVTKRGQDVTLRCDPISSHATLYWYQQALGQGPEFLTYFNYEAQPDKSGLPSDRFSAERPEGSISTLTIQRTEQRDSAMYRCASSLGTGVGDIQYFGAGTRLSVL.

This clonotype was observed at least ten times. The rearrangement uses TRBV13 and TRBJ2-2; possibly TRBD2 for D (5 bases). Per germline, CDR1 PRHDT and CDR2 FYEKMQ (reference sequence). Trimming removed 1 base at V and 7 bases at J, with 10 bases between. The CDR3 totals 14 residues. This chain's CDR3 is CASSLEGEGGELFF. The DNA of the CDR3 is TGTGCCAGCAGCTTAGAAGGCGAGGGCGGGGAGCTGTTTTTT.

This clonotype was recorded a few times. The rearrangement uses TRBV27 and TRBJ2-3; D gene ambiguous. The germline CDR1 and CDR2 sequences are MNHEY and SMNVEV (reference sequence). The CDR3 has 14 residues. Trimming took off 0 bases at V and 2 bases at J, with 6 bases between the two ends. CDR3 DNA: TGTGCCAGCAGTTTATCCCCCCCCACAGATACGCAGTATTTT. Translation gives CASSLSPPTDTQYF.

V is TRBV10-3 and J is TRBJ1-2; 7 bases line up with TRBD1. Germline lookup yields CDR1 ENHRY and CDR2 SYGVKD. The CDR3 sequence is 15 residues long. The V gene end was trimmed by 8 bases and the J gene end by 3 bases; junction bases not matched to a gene: 12. Here the CDR3 reads CAIPAGRTGDYGYTF. The CDR3 DNA sequence: TGTGCCATCCCTGCCGGGAGGACAGGTGACTATGGCTACACCTTC.

This clonotype was recorded at least ten times. The chain employs TRBV12-3 or TRBV12-4 and TRBJ1-2; 7 nucleotides align to TRBD1. This CDR3 has 15 residues. The V gene end was trimmed by 5 bases and the J gene end by 4 bases; junction bases not matched to a gene: 10. The CDR3 DNA reads TGTGCCAGCAGTGCCTCGGGACAGTCCGGCTATGGCTACACCTTC. This codes for CASSASGQSGYGYTF.

This clonotype was seen a handful of times. The chain carries TRBV2 and TRBJ1-5; no clear D. The V end was cut by 6 bases, the J end by 0 bases, with 12 bases between. The length of the CDR3 is 15 residues. Germline CDR1 reads SNHLY; CDR2 reads FYNNEI. Written as DNA, the CDR3 is TGTGCCAGCAGCCAGGAGTCTTATAGCAATCAGCCCCAGCATTTT. Its protein product is CASSQESYSNQPQHF. Supplemented by reference TRBV2 and TRBJ1-5, the full variable domain reads EPEVTQTPSHQVTQMGQEVILRCVPISNHLYFYWYRQILGQKVEFLVSFYNNEISEKSEIFDDQFSVERPDGSNFTLKIRSTKLEDSAMYFCASSQESYSNQPQHFGDGTRLSIL.

This clonotype has at least ten counts. The chain is built from TRBV27 and TRBJ2-1; 9 nucleotides align to TRBD1. The germline V gene has CDR1 MNHEY and CDR2 SMNVEV (reference sequence). The junction had 9 bases not matched to a gene; V was cut back by 6 bases and J by 9 bases. The CDR3 sequence is 14 residues long. The CDR3, as DNA: TGTGCCAGCAGAACAGGGGGCCTCACAAGTGAGCAGTTCTTC. Translating gives CASRTGGLTSEQFF.

This clonotype showed up just a few times. The J gene is TRBJ2-1, the V gene TRBV6-5; D is perhaps TRBD2 (5 bases). This CDR3 has 16 residues. CDR1 and CDR2 (germline): MNHEY, SVGAGI. Trimming left V 4 bases short and J 6 bases short, with 19 bases between. The CDR3 protein is CASSSPSSGQGNEQFF. The CDR3 coding sequence is TGTGCCAGCAGTTCCCCCTCGAGCGGTCAAGGCAATGAGCAGTTCTTC.

This clonotype was observed a few times. The chain recombines TRBV27 with TRBJ2-7, with TRBD1 matching 9 bases. The CDR3 is 15 residues long. The V gene end was trimmed by 3 bases and the J gene end by 5 bases; junction bases not matched to a gene: 8. Germline V gene sequence: CDR1 MNHEY, CDR2 SMNVEV (reference sequence). DNA of the CDR3: TGTGCCAGCAGTTTTGTTGGGACAGGGAGGAACGAGCAGTACTTC. It translates to CASSFVGTGRNEQYF.

This clonotype has a count of ten or more. V is TRBV13 and J is TRBJ2-1, with 8 nucleotides matching TRBD1. The length of the CDR3 is 14 residues. Trimming took 2 bases from V and 7 from J; bases not matched to a gene: 4. The V gene's germline CDR1 is PRHDT and CDR2 FYEKMQ (reference sequence). Written as DNA, the CDR3 is TGTGCCAGCAGCTTAAGACAGGGGAGAAATGAGCAGTTCTTC. Its translation is CASSLRQGRNEQFF.

The V gene is TRBV2, the J gene TRBJ2-2; 12 nucleotides match TRBD2. Unmatched junction bases numbered 5, after V lost 9 bases and J lost 3 bases. CDR1 is SNHLY and CDR2 is FYNNEI in the germline V gene. The CDR3 is made up of 15 amino acids. CDR3 in DNA: TGTGCCAGTACTAGCGGGAGGTCGGACACCGGGGAGCTGTTTTTT. This codes for CASTSGRSDTGELFF. Variable domain in full (rest from reference TRBV2 and TRBJ2-2): EPEVTQTPSHQVTQMGQEVILRCVPISNHLYFYWYRQILGQKVEFLVSFYNNEISEKSEIFDDQFSVERPDGSNFTLKIRSTKLEDSAMYFCASTSGRSDTGELFFGEGSRLTVL.

This clonotype has more than one count but fewer than ten. The germline gene is not matched at one end of the junction; a read error may be the cause. The chain links TRBV4-1 to TRBJ1-1; no reliable D call. CDR3 length: 13 amino acids. The germline gives CDR1 MGHRA, CDR2 YSYEKL. CDR3 sequence (DNA): TGCGCCAGCAGCCAAGAAGTGAACTCTGAAGCTTTCTTT. It yields the protein CASSQEVNSEAFF.

This clonotype was counted at least ten times. The rearrangement uses TRBV20-1 and TRBJ1-3; no clear D. The CDR3 is made up of 17 amino acids. V was pared by 5 bases and J by 4 bases, with 24 bases between. Germline CDR1 reads DFQATT; CDR2 reads SNEGSKA (reference sequence). The CDR3: CSARYPLDPANGNTIYF. The CDR3 DNA reads TGCAGTGCTCGTTATCCTCTGGACCCGGCAAACGGAAACACCATATATTTT.

This clonotype was seen at least ten times. V is TRBV5-6 and J is TRBJ2-7, with a possible D match to TRBD1 (6 bases). CDR1 is SGHDT, CDR2 YYEEEE, per germline. The CDR3 runs to 14 residues. Trimming removed 2 bases at V and 0 bases at J, with 9 bases between. The CDR3 region is CASSFGTNSYEQYV. The CDR3, as DNA: TGTGCCAGCAGCTTCGGGACAAACTCCTACGAGCAGTACGTC.

This chain joins TRBV9 and TRBJ2-3, with D perhaps TRBD2 (6 bases). Trimming stripped 4 bases from V and 11 bases from J, with 14 bases between. Germline CDR1 reads SGDLS; CDR2 reads YYNGEE. This CDR3 region has 12 residues. CDR3 residues: CASSPGGNRQYF. In DNA, the CDR3 is TGTGCCAGCAGCCCCGGAGGGAACAGGCAGTATTTT.

There are a few counts of this clonotype. The DNA of the CDR3 is TGTGCCAGCAGTGATATGGCAGGAGGATCGATGGTTAAAAGTGTC. This encodes CASSDMAGGSMVKSV. The chain couples TRBV2 to TRBJ2-7; D is possibly TRBD2 (5 bases). CDR1 is SNHLY and CDR2 is FYNNEI in the germline V gene. The length of the CDR3 is 15 residues.

This clonotype showed up just a few times. The gene calls are TRBV12-3 or TRBV12-4 and TRBJ2-2; TRBD1 matches 8 bases. The CDR3 runs 15 residues. Trimming at V came to 1 base and at J to 6 bases, leaving 4 bases not matched to a gene. The CDR3 loop reads CASSLGQGAAGELFF. The CDR3 nucleotides read TGTGCCAGCAGTTTAGGCCAGGGGGCTGCCGGGGAGCTGTTTTTT.

The rearrangement links TRBV11-2 to TRBJ2-7, with D unclear. CDR1 SGHAT and CDR2 FQNNGV come from the germline V gene. The CDR3 extends over 12 amino acids. V lost 2 bases and J 5 bases, leaving 7 bases between the germline ends. CDR3 coding DNA: TGTGCCAGCAGCTTATTGTACCACGAGCAGTACGTC. Amino acids: CASSLLYHEQYV.